Each of the 7 T cell receptor beta chains below was sequenced from the same sample in a study of T cells in Graves' hyperthyroidism and ophthalmopathy. Researchers amplified the TCR beta CDR3 regions from RNA transcripts. Using the HTBI primer set, a first-round RT-PCR was run on the TCR CDR3. TCRdb ran MiXCR on the multiplex PCR reads and lists one entry per CDR3 protein. The sample lists some 490,000 distinct CDR3 sequences, approximately 23% occurring once. What was sequenced was blood. The receptors come from a woman in her seventies with Graves' ophthalmopathy.

The rearrangement joins TRBV30 to TRBJ2-1; D ambiguous. From germline, CDR1 is GTSNPN and CDR2 SVGIG (reference sequence). The CDR3 covers 13 residues. V gave up 3 bases and J gave up 9 bases, with 15 bases separating them. CDR3 in amino acids: CAWRTTELGEQFF. CDR3 in DNA: TGTGCCTGGAGGACAACGGAATTGGGTGAGCAGTTCTTC.

This clonotype was picked up a small number of times. The gene calls are TRBV7-9 and TRBJ2-3; 7 nucleotides agree with TRBD1. This CDR3 is 16 amino acids long. V shed 5 bases, J shed 4 bases, and the junction held 12 bases outside the gene matches. CDR1 and CDR2 (germline): SEHNR, FQNEAQ (reference sequence). The CDR3, as DNA: TGTGCCAGCAGCCTTAGACAGGGTGGGATCGCAGATACGCAGTATTTT. Protein sequence: CASSLRQGGIADTQYF.

This clonotype has a count of ten or more. The chain uses TRBV12-3 or TRBV12-4 and TRBJ2-2, with a tentative D call TRBD2 (5 bases). Trimming removed 2 bases from V and 6 bases from J, with 7 bases in between. This CDR3 is 13 amino acids long. CDR3 bases: TGTGCCAGCAGTTTACTAGCACCCGGGGAGCTGTTTTTT. It translates to CASSLLAPGELFF.

The chain combines TRBV3-1 with TRBJ2-1, with TRBD2 matching 12 bases. The CDR3 contains 16 residues. Germline values: CDR1 LGHDT, CDR2 YNNKEL (reference sequence). J lost 0 bases, V lost 6 bases, and 3 bases had no gene match. DNA for the CDR3: TGTGCCAGCAGTTGGACTAGCGGGACCTCCTACAATGAGCAGTTCTTC. As protein: CASSWTSGTSYNEQFF.

There are many counts of this clonotype. The rearrangement joins TRBV29-1 to TRBJ2-1; D perhaps matches TRBD2 (5 bases). V lost 5 bases and J 8 bases, leaving 19 bases between the germline ends. Germline V gives CDR1 SQVTM, CDR2 ANQGSEA. The CDR3 is 14 residues long. CDR3 in DNA: TGCAGCGTTACGCCGGAGAGGGTGAGGCATGAGCAGTTCTTC. It codes for CSVTPERVRHEQFF.

The chain has TRBV5-1 and TRBJ2-3; 7 bases match TRBD1. The CDR3 consists of 13 residues. The V gene end was trimmed by 7 bases and the J gene end by 5 bases; junction bases not matched to a gene: 7. Germline loops: CDR1 SGHRS, CDR2 YFSETQ. CDR3 sequence: CASRQGAKDTQYF. The DNA for the CDR3 is TGCGCCAGCCGACAGGGTGCGAAAGATACGCAGTATTTT.

This clonotype was detected only a few times. The rearrangement joins TRBV5-1 to TRBJ1-1; weak D call: TRBD1 (5 bases). Germline V CDR1 and CDR2: SGHRS, YFSETQ. V was trimmed by 0 bases and J by 6 bases, leaving 21 bases between them. CDR3 length equals 17 residues. The CDR3 loop reads CASSLEAGEVTGAEAFF. The CDR3 DNA is TGCGCCAGCAGCTTGGAGGCCGGGGAGGTGACGGGGGCTGAAGCTTTCTTT.